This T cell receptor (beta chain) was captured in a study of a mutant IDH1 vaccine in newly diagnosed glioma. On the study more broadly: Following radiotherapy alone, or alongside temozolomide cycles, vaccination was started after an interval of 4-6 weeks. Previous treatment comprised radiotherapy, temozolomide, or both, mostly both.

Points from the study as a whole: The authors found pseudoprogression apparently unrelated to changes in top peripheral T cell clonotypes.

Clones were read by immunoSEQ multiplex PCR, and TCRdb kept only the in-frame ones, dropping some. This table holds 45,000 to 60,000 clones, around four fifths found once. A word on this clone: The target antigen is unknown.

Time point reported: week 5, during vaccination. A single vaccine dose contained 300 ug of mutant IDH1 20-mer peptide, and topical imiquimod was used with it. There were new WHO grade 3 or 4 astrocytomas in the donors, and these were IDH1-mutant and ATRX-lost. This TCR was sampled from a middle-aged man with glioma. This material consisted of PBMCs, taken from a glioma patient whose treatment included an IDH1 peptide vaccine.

The CDR3 loop reads CAWSGGALYEQYF. The DNA for the CDR3 is TGTGCCTGGAGTGGGGGGGCACTCTACGAGCAGTACTTC. The V gene is TRBV30, the J gene TRBJ2-7; the D call may be TRBD1 or TRBD2 (6 bases each). The CDR3 contains 13 residues. Looked up from germline, CDR1 is GTSNPN and CDR2 is SVGIG (reference sequence). With 1 base removed from V and 3 bases from J, the gap between germline ends came to 10 bases.